This T cell receptor beta chain was sequenced during a study of shared clonotypes between healthy human individuals. Overall study context: Samples came from a couple of female and three male donors aged 18 to 49.

Assay used: immunoSEQ multiplex PCR; TCRdb lists only in-frame clones, some missing. The repertoire has about 2.3 million clones, 92% of them found once; the top ten carry 0.37%. Germline V gene data show CDR1 as SGHTA and CDR2 as FQGNSA. This CDR3 comprises 15 residues. Trimming took 6 bases from V and 8 from J; bases not matched to a gene: 7. Sample: naive CD4+ T cells from PBMCs. As to subset: CD45RA+ positively selected. The chain uses TRBV7-2 and TRBJ2-4; 13 bases align to TRBD2. The clonotype was recovered from a young man in good health. Some clones in this sample may be carry-over from other donors' samples. CDR3 DNA sequence: TGTGCCAGCAGGCGGACTAGCGGGAGTGGGGACATTCAGTACTTC. Translating gives CASRRTSGSGDIQYF.